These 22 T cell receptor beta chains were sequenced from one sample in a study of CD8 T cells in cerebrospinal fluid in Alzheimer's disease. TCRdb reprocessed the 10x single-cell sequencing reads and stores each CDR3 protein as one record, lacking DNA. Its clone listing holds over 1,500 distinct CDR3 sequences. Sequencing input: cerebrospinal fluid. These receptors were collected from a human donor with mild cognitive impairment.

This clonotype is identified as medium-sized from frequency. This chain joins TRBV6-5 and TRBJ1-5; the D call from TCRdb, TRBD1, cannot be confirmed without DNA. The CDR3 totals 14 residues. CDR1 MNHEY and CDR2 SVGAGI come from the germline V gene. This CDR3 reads CASKGQGANQPQHF.

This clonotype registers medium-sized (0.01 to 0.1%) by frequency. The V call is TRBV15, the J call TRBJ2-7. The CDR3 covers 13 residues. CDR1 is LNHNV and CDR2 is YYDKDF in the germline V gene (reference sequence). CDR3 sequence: CATSSDRPYEQYF.

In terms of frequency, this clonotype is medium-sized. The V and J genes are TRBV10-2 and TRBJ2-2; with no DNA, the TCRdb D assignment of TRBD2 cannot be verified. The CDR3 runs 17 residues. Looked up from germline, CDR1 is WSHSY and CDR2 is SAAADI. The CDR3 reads CASGQRREGPSTGELFF.

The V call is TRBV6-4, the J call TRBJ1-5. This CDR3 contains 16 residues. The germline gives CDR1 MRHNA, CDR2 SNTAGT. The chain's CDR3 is CASTYGGLYSNQPQHF.

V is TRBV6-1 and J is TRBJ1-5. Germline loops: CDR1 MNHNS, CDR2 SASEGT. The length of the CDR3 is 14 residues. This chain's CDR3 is CASEDRKGNQPQHF.

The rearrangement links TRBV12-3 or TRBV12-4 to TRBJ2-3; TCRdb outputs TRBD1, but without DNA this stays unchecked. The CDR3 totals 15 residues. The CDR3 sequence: CASRISGGFGDTQYF.

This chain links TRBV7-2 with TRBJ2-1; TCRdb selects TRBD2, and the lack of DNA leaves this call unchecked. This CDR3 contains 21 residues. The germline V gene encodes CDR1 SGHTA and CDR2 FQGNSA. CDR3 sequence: CASSPRGSGGSGYMSYNEQFF.

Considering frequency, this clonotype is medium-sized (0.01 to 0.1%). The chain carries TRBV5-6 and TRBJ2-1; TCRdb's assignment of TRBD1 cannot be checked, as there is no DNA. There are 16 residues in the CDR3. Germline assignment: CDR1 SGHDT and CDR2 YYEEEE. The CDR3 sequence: CASSPGVGRFYNEQFF.

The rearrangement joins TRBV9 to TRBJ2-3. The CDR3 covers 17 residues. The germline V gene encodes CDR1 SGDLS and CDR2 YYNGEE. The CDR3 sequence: CASSAFTDSPSTDTQYF.

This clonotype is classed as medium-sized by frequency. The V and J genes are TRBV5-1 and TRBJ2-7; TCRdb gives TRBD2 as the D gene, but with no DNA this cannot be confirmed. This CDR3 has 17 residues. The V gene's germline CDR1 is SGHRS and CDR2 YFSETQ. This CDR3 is CASRPESRREPLGEQYF.

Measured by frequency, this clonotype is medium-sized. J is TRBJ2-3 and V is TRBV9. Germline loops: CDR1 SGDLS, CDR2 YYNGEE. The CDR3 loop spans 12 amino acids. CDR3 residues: CASSWLTDTQYF.

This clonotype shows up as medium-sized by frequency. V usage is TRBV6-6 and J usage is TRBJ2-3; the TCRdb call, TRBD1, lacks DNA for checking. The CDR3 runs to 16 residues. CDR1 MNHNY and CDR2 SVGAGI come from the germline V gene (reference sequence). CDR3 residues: CASRAGTGGRTDTQYF.

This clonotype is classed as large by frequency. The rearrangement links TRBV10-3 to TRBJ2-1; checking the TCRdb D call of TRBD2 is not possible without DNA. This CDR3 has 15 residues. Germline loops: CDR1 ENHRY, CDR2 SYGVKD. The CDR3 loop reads CAISDTASGANEQFF.

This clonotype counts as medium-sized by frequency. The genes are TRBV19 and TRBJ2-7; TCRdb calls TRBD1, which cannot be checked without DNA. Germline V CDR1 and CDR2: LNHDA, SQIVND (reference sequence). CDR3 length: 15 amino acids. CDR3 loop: CASSRPDGASYEQYF.

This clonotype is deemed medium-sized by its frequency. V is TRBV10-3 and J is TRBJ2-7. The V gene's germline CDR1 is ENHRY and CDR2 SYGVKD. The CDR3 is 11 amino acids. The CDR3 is CAISDFYEQYF.

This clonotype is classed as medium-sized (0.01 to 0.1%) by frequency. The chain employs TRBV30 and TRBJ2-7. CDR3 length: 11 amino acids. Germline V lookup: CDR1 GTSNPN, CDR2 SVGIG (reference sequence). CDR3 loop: CAWSHSYEQYF. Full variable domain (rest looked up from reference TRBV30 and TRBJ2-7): SQTIHQWPATLVQPVGSPLSLECTVEGTSNPNLYWYRQAAGRGLQLLFYSVGIGQISSEVPQNLSASRPQDRQFILSSKKLLLSDSGFYLCAWSHSYEQYFGPGTRLTVT.

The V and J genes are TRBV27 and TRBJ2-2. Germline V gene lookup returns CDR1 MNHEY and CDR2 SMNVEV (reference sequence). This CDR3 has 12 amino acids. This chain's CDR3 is CASSFLMGELFF.

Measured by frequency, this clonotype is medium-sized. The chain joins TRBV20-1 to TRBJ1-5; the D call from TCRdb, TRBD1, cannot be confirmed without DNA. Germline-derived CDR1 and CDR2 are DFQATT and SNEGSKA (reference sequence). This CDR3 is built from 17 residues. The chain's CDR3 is CSARDPVSRNLNQPQHF.

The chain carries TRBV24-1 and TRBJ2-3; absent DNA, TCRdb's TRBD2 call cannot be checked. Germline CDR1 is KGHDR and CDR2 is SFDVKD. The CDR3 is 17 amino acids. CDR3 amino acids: CATSDWTSGASTDTQYF.

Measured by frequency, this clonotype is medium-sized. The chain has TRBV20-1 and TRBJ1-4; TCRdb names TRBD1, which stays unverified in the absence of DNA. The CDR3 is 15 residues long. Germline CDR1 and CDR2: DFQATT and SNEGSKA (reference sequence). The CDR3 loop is CSARSGTEVTEKLFF.

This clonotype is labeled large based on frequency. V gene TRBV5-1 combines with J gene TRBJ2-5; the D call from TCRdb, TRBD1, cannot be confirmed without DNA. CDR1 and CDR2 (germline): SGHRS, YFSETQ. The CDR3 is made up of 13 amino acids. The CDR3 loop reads CASSFIGGETQYF.

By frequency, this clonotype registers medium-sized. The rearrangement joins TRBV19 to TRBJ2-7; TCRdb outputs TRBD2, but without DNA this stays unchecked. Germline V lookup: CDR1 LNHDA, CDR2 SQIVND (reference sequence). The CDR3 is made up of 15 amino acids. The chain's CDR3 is CASSMSTSWPYEQYF.